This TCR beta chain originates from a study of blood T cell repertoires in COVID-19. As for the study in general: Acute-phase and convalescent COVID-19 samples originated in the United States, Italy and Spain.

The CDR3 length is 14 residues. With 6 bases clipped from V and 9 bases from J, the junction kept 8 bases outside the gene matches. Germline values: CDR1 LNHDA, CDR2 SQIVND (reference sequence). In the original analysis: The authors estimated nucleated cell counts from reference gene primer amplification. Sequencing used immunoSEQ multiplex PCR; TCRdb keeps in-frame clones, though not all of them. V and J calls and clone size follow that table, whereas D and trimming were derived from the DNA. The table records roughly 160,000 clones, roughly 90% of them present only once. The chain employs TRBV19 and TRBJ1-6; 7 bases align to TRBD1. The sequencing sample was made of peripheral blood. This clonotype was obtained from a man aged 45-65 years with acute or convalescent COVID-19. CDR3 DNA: TGTGCCAGTAGGACAGGGACATCGATTTCACCCCTCCACTTT. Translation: CASRTGTSISPLHF. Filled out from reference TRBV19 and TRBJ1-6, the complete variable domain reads DGGITQSPKYLFRKEGQNVTLSCEQNLNHDAMYWYRQDPGQGLRLIYYSQIVNDFQKGDIAEGYSVSREKKESFPLTVTSAQKNPTAFYLCASRTGTSISPLHFGNGTRLTVT.